The entry below gives a single T cell receptor beta chain sequence along with its context. This clonotype appeared many times. There is no known antigen for this receptor. One base away there is no much larger clone; base qualities are not given. This sample was taken from a study of regulatory T cells in long-lasting Graves disease (dated by TCRdb to the early 2020s). Context from the whole study: Persistent Graves' disease was defined as antithyroid drug treatment for over 5 years with persistently positive TSH receptor autoantibodies. Persistent Graves' disease patients in the clinical cohort had taken antithyroid drugs for 9 to 11 years on average. The study was registered as a clinical trial and conducted in China. A total of around 35 samples were covered by TCR sequencing, comprising some 13 persistent and 20 or so newly diagnosed Graves' disease patients. Peripheral blood TCR sequencing and RNA sequencing compared persistent Graves' disease patients with newly diagnosed Graves' disease patients. What the work shows at the level of the full study, not this receptor alone: Persistent disease showed preferential use of TRBV28, TRBJ1-2 and TRBJ2-5, whereas newly diagnosed disease favored TRBV20-1 and TRBJ2-1. The authors acknowledged the small sample size as a limitation that may reduce accuracy. Lower TCR Shannon entropy and fewer highly expanded clones were observed in persistent Graves' disease patients than in newly diagnosed patients, which suggested clonal expansion. Sequencing and analysis were restricted to the TCR beta chain. Peripheral blood alone was examined, since thyroid tissue, which constituted the primary lesion, could not be accessed. A larger number of public clonotypes was shared among persistent patients (2,741) than among newly diagnosed patients (approximately 1,000).

Libraries were built with multiplex PCR. These reads were obtained on an Illumina HiSeq 4000. TCR beta libraries were built with iRepertoire HTBI primers and Arm-PCR amplification of CDR3 regions. Before sequencing, the PCR products underwent gel purification. The paper's processing steps were these. Gene usage analysis of CDR3 amino acid clonotypes relied on the roughly 60 TRBV and 15 or so TRBJ segments identified across samples. COPE and FqMerger were used to merge filtered high-quality paired reads into contigs. Contigs were aligned with BLAST to IMGT TRBV, TRBD and TRBJ reference genes, and CDR3 was defined per IMGT. Highly expanded clones were defined as clonotypes with a frequency above 0.1%. Shannon entropy was used to measure repertoire diversity, and the Gini coefficient was used to measure V-J evenness. Public clonotypes were defined as clonotypes shared by more than one individual. Through fastp at Q25 and MiXCR, TCRdb rebuilt clones from the public reads, retaining in-frame beta chains. Merged by CDR3 protein, the rows form single entries marked with the most common genes and DNA. TCRdb assigned the V and J calls; the authors' analysis was not used. The sample contains fewer than 400,000 distinct CDR3 sequences, under 25% of them found a single time. The ten largest clones capture 20% of the sample.

V is cut by 5 bases and J by 1 base, and the space between the germline ends is 21 bases. The CDR3 runs 18 amino acids, cysteine and phenylalanine included. Solely the CDR3 DNA is kept, with 54 bases framed from the first base. The germline V gene yields SGHAT for CDR1 and FQNNGV for CDR2. The label giving this sample's time point can be read as: persistent/refractory GD, antithyroid drugs over 5 years with positive TRAb. For both TCR sequencing and RNA sequencing, RNA was extracted from PBMCs using TRIzol. The diagnosis of Graves' disease was made according to American Thyroid Association guidelines. Patients for the study were recruited at an endocrinology department in Xi'an, China. From each patient, about 9 milliliters of peripheral blood was collected into an EDTA anticoagulant tube. Ficoll Paque Plus density gradient separation was used to isolate PBMCs, and no further T cell sorting was done. An Agilent 2100 Bioanalyzer and agarose gel were used to check RNA quality, while a NanoDrop 2000 measured RNA concentration.

The sequence derives from a female donor with Graves disease. The chain links TRBV11-2 with TRBJ2-4; the D segment is perhaps TRBD1 or TRBD2, each sharing 5 matched bases. The specimen comprised peripheral blood mononuclear cells (PBMCs), sampled when the disease was refractory, from a patient treated with antithyroid drugs. The CDR3 region: CASSLRPPGAGAKNIQYF. The nucleotide sequence is given as TGTGCCAGCAGCCTCAGACCGCCCGGGGCGGGCGCCAAAAACATTCAGTACTTC.